What follows are 21 T cell receptor beta chains derived from one specimen sequenced in a study of blood T cell repertoires in COVID-19. Profiled with immunoSEQ multiplex PCR; TCRdb holds only in-frame clones, not every one. The repertoire holds about 99,000 clones, with roughly 80% as singletons. Sequencing was done on a sample of peripheral blood. These receptors came from a woman aged 80 or older with active or convalescent COVID-19.

The chain couples TRBV24-1 to TRBJ2-5; 7 bases are shared with TRBD1. V was pared by 4 bases and J by 3 bases, with 10 bases of the junction left unmatched. This CDR3 contains 16 residues. Germline CDR1 is KGHDR and CDR2 is SFDVKD. DNA for the CDR3: TGTGCCACCAGTGAGGCCCTTAGGGGGCGAGAAGAGACCCAGTACTTC. Translated, it gives CATSEALRGREETQYF.

The chain employs TRBV29-1 and TRBJ1-2, with a possible D match to TRBD1 (5 bases). The germline V and J ends were trimmed by 6 bases and 4 bases, with 24 bases remaining between them. The CDR3 has 16 amino acids. Looked up from germline, CDR1 is SQVTM and CDR2 is ANQGSEA. The CDR3 reads CSVPSHQGPLLYGYTF. DNA for the CDR3: TGCAGCGTCCCATCTCATCAGGGCCCGCTCCTCTATGGCTACACCTTC.

This clone has just one count. The V call is TRBV3-1 (or the pseudogene TRBV3-2), the J call TRBJ1-1, with D hard to call. The germline gives CDR1 LGHDT, CDR2 YNNKEL (reference sequence). The length of the CDR3 is 13 residues. V gave up 4 bases and J gave up 4 bases, with 10 bases separating them. The CDR3 loop reads CASSRREATEAFF. In DNA form, the CDR3 reads TGTGCCAGCAGCCGACGGGAGGCCACTGAAGCTTTCTTT.

The V call is TRBV11-1, the J call TRBJ2-2; TRBD1 matches 9 bases. V trimming: 2 bases; J trimming: 6 bases; junction bases outside the gene matches: 7. CDR1 is SGHAT and CDR2 is FQDESV in the germline V gene (reference sequence). CDR3 length: 16 amino acids. DNA of the CDR3: TGTGCCAGCAGCTTATGGGGACAGGGTCGACCCGGGGAGCTGTTTTTT. This gives the protein CASSLWGQGRPGELFF. The full variable domain, rest sourced from reference TRBV11-1 and TRBJ2-2, is EAEVAQSPRYKITEKSQAVAFWCDPISGHATLYWYRQILGQGPELLVQFQDESVVDDSQLPKDRFSAERLKGVDSTLKIQPAELGDSAMYLCASSLWGQGRPGELFFGEGSRLTVL.

V is TRBV6-5 and J is TRBJ2-7; D is unclear. Germline CDR1 MNHEY, CDR2 SVGAGI. Trimming removed 7 bases at V and 4 bases at J, with 5 bases between. This CDR3 has 10 amino acids. CDR3 in DNA: TGTGCCAGCATCGAGTACGAGCAGTACTTC. Translated, it gives CASIEYEQYF.

The V and J genes are TRBV6-5 and TRBJ1-1; 8 bases line up with TRBD1. Germline V CDR1 and CDR2: MNHEY, SVGAGI. The CDR3 is 13 amino acids. With V trimmed by 10 bases and J by 1 base, 5 bases remained unmatched. CDR3 sequence: CATRQGPNTEAFF. CDR3 bases: TGTGCCACCAGACAGGGGCCGAACACTGAAGCTTTCTTT.

The J gene is TRBJ1-2, the V gene TRBV7-3; D may be TRBD1 (5 bases). V was cut by 5 bases and J by 4 bases, with 17 bases left in between. This CDR3 is 15 amino acids long. Germline V gene data show CDR1 as SGHTA and CDR2 as FQGTGA. The CDR3 reads CASSPGLGGFYGYTF. The CDR3, as DNA: TGTGCCAGCAGCCCTGGTCTGGGGGGGTTCTATGGCTACACCTTC.

The chain couples TRBV6-5 to TRBJ1-6; 7 nucleotides align to TRBD1. V shed 5 bases and J 2 bases; nucleotides not matched to a gene: 3. Germline V gene sequence: CDR1 MNHEY, CDR2 SVGAGI. The CDR3 is made up of 15 amino acids. For the CDR3, the DNA is TGTGCCAGCAGTACAGGGGTTCCCTATAATTCACCCCTCCACTTT. Encoded protein: CASSTGVPYNSPLHF.

This clone has only a few counts. V gene TRBV28 combines with J gene TRBJ2-3, with a tentative D call TRBD2 (5 bases). From germline, CDR1 is MDHEN and CDR2 SYDVKM. This CDR3 has 14 residues. Deletions cut 1 base from V and 4 bases from J, with 9 bases between. In DNA, the CDR3 is TGTGCCAGCAGTTTATACACTAGTGCAGATACGCAGTATTTT. Residues: CASSLYTSADTQYF. The full variable domain, rest sourced from reference TRBV28 and TRBJ2-3, is DVKVTQSSRYLVKRTGEKVFLECVQDMDHENMFWYRQDPGLGLRLIYFSYDVKMKEKGDIPEGYSVSREKKERFSLILESASTNQTSMYLCASSLYTSADTQYFGPGTRLTVL.

This clone has just one count. CDR3 protein: CASSLASGTYNEQFF. In DNA form, the CDR3 reads TGTGCCAGCAGCTTAGCTAGCGGGACCTACAATGAGCAGTTCTTC. This rearrangement joins TRBV7-9 to TRBJ2-1; 8 positions agree with TRBD2. CDR1 SEHNR and CDR2 FQNEAQ come from the germline V gene (reference sequence). The CDR3 contains 15 residues. The V segment lost 0 bases and the J segment 2 bases; nucleotides outside the gene matches: 0.

The chain is built from TRBV6-5 and TRBJ1-1; a weak D match, TRBD1 (6 bases). Between the trimmed V and J ends, which lost 7 bases and 4 bases, there was a span of 16 bases. The CDR3 runs to 14 residues. From germline, CDR1 is MNHEY and CDR2 SVGAGI. CDR3 sequence reads: CASNLQGEGTEAFF. The CDR3 nucleotides read TGTGCCAGCAACCTACAGGGTGAGGGCACTGAAGCTTTCTTT.

The chain employs TRBV27 and TRBJ1-1; D is possibly TRBD1 (5 bases). The germline gives CDR1 MNHEY, CDR2 SMNVEV (reference sequence). V gave up 3 bases and J gave up 4 bases, with 12 bases separating them. The CDR3 covers 14 residues. The CDR3 region is CASSFQGWVTEAFF. DNA for the CDR3: TGTGCCAGCAGTTTTCAGGGCTGGGTCACTGAAGCTTTCTTT.

The rearrangement links TRBV18 to TRBJ1-1; TRBD1 matches 8 bases. Germline CDR1 KGHSH, CDR2 LQKENI. The V segment lost 6 bases and the J segment 5 bases; nucleotides outside the gene matches: 11. CDR3 length equals 15 residues. The CDR3 reads CASSFGETGETEAFF. The CDR3 DNA follows: TGTGCCAGCTCTTTCGGGGAGACAGGGGAAACTGAAGCTTTCTTT.

V usage is TRBV5-6 and J usage is TRBJ1-2; 9 nucleotides match TRBD1. The germline gives CDR1 SGHDT, CDR2 YYEEEE. The J segment lost 8 bases and the V segment lost 5 bases, leaving 4 bases of the junction unmatched. The CDR3 runs 12 residues. The CDR3 here is CASRQTGGGYTF. CDR3 nucleotide sequence: TGTGCCAGCAGACAAACAGGGGGCGGCTACACCTTC.

In DNA form, the CDR3 reads TGTGCCACCAGCCGGGGGGGGACAGGGGGCAAAGCTTTCTTT. It is translated as CATSRGGTGGKAFF. The chain joins TRBV15 to TRBJ1-1; 12 bases fit TRBD1. CDR1 is LNHNV and CDR2 is YYDKDF in the germline V gene (reference sequence). The J segment lost 9 bases and the V segment lost 5 bases, leaving 7 bases of the junction unmatched. The CDR3 is 14 amino acids.

This clone was seen once. CDR3 bases: TGTGCCAGCAGTTATGACCAGGCGAACACTGAAGCTTTCTTT. Translated: CASSYDQANTEAFF. V usage is TRBV28 and J usage is TRBJ1-1; D remains unclear. Germline assignment: CDR1 MDHEN and CDR2 SYDVKM. The CDR3 runs 14 residues. With 4 bases removed from V and 1 base from J, the gap between germline ends came to 10 bases.

The genes are TRBV6-5 and TRBJ2-3; D remains unclear. V was cut by 8 bases and J by 2 bases, with 11 bases left in between. The germline V gene has CDR1 MNHEY and CDR2 SVGAGI. This CDR3 has 13 amino acids. CDR3 sequence (DNA): TGTGCCAGCGGCCTCCCTTCCACAGATACGCAGTATTTT. Protein product: CASGLPSTDTQYF.

This clone came up a few times. This rearrangement joins TRBV11-2 to TRBJ2-7; D gene unclear. The germline V and J ends were trimmed by 7 bases and 5 bases, with 15 bases remaining between them. The V gene's germline CDR1 is SGHAT and CDR2 FQNNGV. This CDR3 is 13 amino acids long. CDR3 protein: CASTTLAAHEQYF. In DNA, the CDR3 is TGTGCCAGCACCACCCTGGCAGCGCACGAGCAGTACTTC.

This chain joins TRBV29-1 and TRBJ2-1; no definite D call. V was trimmed by 5 bases and J by 4 bases, leaving 15 bases between them. The CDR3 spans 14 residues. Germline assignment: CDR1 SQVTM and CDR2 ANQGSEA. The chain's CDR3 is CSVSRPRNYNEQFF. CDR3 in DNA: TGCAGCGTTTCGCGGCCCCGAAATTACAATGAGCAGTTCTTC.

As regards this clone: At one boundary the junction diverges from the germline segment, which might be a read error. The chain carries TRBV28 and TRBJ1-2; D not resolved. Germline V lookup: CDR1 MDHEN, CDR2 SYDVKM. The CDR3 contains 12 residues. The CDR3 nucleotides read TGTGCCAGCACCAGTTTATACAACAGTCGTATCTTC. It translates to CASTSLYNSRIF.

The chain couples TRBV11-2 to TRBJ2-5; D uncertain. There are 15 residues in the CDR3. Germline assignment: CDR1 SGHAT and CDR2 FQNNGV. Trimming pared 4 bases from V and 0 bases from J, leaving 12 bases between. The CDR3 spells CASSSLTSYQETQYF. CDR3 nucleotide sequence: TGTGCCAGCAGCTCCCTTACTTCGTACCAAGAGACCCAGTACTTC. Combining the CDR3 with reference TRBV11-2 and TRBJ2-5 gives the whole variable domain EAGVAQSPRYKIIEKRQSVAFWCNPISGHATLYWYQQILGQGPKLLIQFQNNGVVDDSQLPKDRFSAERLKGVDSTLKIQPAKLEDSAVYLCASSSLTSYQETQYFGPGTRLLVL.